These 24 T cell receptor beta chains were sequenced from one sample in a study of beta chain features in type 1 diabetes. Sequencing targeted expressed TCRB transcripts, as all isolated RNA had been reverse transcribed. Sequencing was performed with immunoSEQ multiplex PCR; in TCRdb, only in-frame clones are kept and a portion is missing. The profile shows 900,000 or so clones, roughly a sixth of them singletons. The sequencing sample was made of naive CD4+ T cells from blood. These receptors were obtained from a woman between 18 and 30 years old in good health.

For this clone: Additional DNA sequences in this sample encode the identical CDR3. This chain links TRBV5-1 with TRBJ2-5; D is unclear. The CDR3 sequence is 14 residues long. From germline, CDR1 is SGHRS and CDR2 YFSETQ. V lost 0 bases and J lost 1, with 7 bases in between. CDR3: CASSLGGTQETQYF. The CDR3 DNA reads as TGCGCCAGCAGCTTGGGTGGAACCCAAGAGACCCAGTACTTC.

This clone showed up just a few times. The J gene is TRBJ2-1, the V gene TRBV28; TRBD2 matches at 10 bases. V lost 1 base to trimming and J lost 1 base; unmatched junction nucleotides: 4. The CDR3 consists of 17 residues. The germline V gene encodes CDR1 MDHEN and CDR2 SYDVKM. The CDR3, as DNA: TGTGCCAGCAGTTTATTTTTGACTAGCGGGTCCTACAATGAGCAGTTCTTC. Encoded protein: CASSLFLTSGSYNEQFF.

The chain combines TRBV11-3 with TRBJ2-2; D unclear. This CDR3 region has 12 residues. The V and J ends lost 5 bases and 4 bases respectively, with 5 bases between them. CDR1 is SGHNT, CDR2 YENEEA, per germline. DNA for the CDR3: TGTGCCAGCAGCCCCTTCACCGGGGAGCTGTTTTTT. Translating gives CASSPFTGELFF. The full variable domain, rest sourced from reference TRBV11-3 and TRBJ2-2, is EAGVVQSPRYKIIEKKQPVAFWCNPISGHNTLYWYLQNLGQGPELLIRYENEEAVDDSQLPKDRFSAERLKGVDSTLKIQPAELGDSAVYLCASSPFTGELFFGEGSRLTVL.

The chain recombines TRBV7-2 with TRBJ2-3; tentative D call: TRBD1 (5 bases). This CDR3 comprises 14 residues. Germline CDR1 is SGHTA and CDR2 is FQGNSA. Deletions cut 4 bases from V and 4 bases from J, with 12 bases between. Here the CDR3 reads CASSYGAQADTQYF. CDR3 nucleotide sequence: TGTGCCAGCAGCTATGGGGCCCAAGCAGATACGCAGTATTTT.

This clone came up a few times. DNA of the CDR3: TGTGCCAGCAGCTTGGCCGTCGGGAGTCCTGAAGCTTTCTTT. Residues: CASSLAVGSPEAFF. The V call is TRBV7-9, the J call TRBJ1-1; D is undetermined. This CDR3 region has 14 residues. V was pared by 3 bases and J by 6 bases, with 14 bases between. Germline CDR1 is SEHNR and CDR2 is FQNEAQ (reference sequence). The variable domain in full, completed from reference TRBV7-9 and TRBJ1-1, reads DTGVSQNPRHKITKRGQNVTFRCDPISEHNRLYWYRQTLGQGPEFLTYFQNEAQLEKSRLLSDRFSAERPKGSFSTLEIQRTEQGDSAMYLCASSLAVGSPEAFFGQGTRLTVV.

The chain links TRBV5-4 to TRBJ2-3, with 7 bases aligning to TRBD2. In germline, CDR1 is SGHNT, CDR2 YYREEE (reference sequence). The CDR3 is made up of 14 amino acids. V lost 1 base, J lost 4 bases, and 3 bases stayed unmatched. This CDR3 is CASSLPGGSDTQYF. DNA for the CDR3: TGTGCCAGCAGCTTGCCCGGGGGGTCAGATACGCAGTATTTT.

This clone turned up a few times. CDR3 DNA: TGCGCCAGCAGCCGAGGAGGAGGGGCCTACGAGCAGTACTTC. Its translation: CASSRGGGAYEQYF. The J gene is TRBJ2-7, the V gene TRBV5-1; D might be TRBD2 (6 bases). With 4 bases removed from V and 2 bases from J, the gap between germline ends came to 13 bases. This CDR3 is 14 amino acids long. Germline V lookup: CDR1 SGHRS, CDR2 YFSETQ.

The V call is TRBV11-2, the J call TRBJ2-5; 7 nucleotides match TRBD1. V gave up 5 bases and J gave up 1 base; unmatched junction bases: 4. The CDR3 length is 14 residues. Germline V gives CDR1 SGHAT, CDR2 FQNNGV. This chain's CDR3 is CASSVGTAQETQYF. For the CDR3, the DNA is TGTGCCAGCAGCGTCGGGACAGCCCAAGAGACCCAGTACTTC.

This clone was seen only a few times. This rearrangement joins TRBV15 to TRBJ2-2, with D possibly matching TRBD2 (6 bases). V lost 0 bases and J 0 bases, leaving 14 bases between the germline ends. CDR1 is LNHNV and CDR2 is YYDKDF in the germline V gene (reference sequence). CDR3 length: 18 amino acids. Written as DNA, the CDR3 is TGTGCCACCAGCAGAGATCCACCCGGAGGGACGAACACCGGGGAGCTGTTTTTT. Translation: CATSRDPPGGTNTGELFF.

The table lists this clone with a few counts. V usage is TRBV2 and J usage is TRBJ1-2, with TRBD1 matching over 7 bases. This CDR3 has 14 amino acids. V shed 4 bases, J shed 6 bases, and the junction held 8 bases outside the gene matches. The germline CDR1 and CDR2 sequences are SNHLY and FYNNEI. CDR3 DNA sequence: TGTGCCAGCAGTGCAGGGGGTTCGCAGAATGGCTACACCTTC. It yields the protein CASSAGGSQNGYTF.

This clone showed up just a few times. This rearrangement joins TRBV27 to TRBJ1-5, with unresolved D. Trimming left V 2 bases short and J 3 bases short, with 11 bases between. The CDR3 has 15 residues. Germline V CDR1 and CDR2: MNHEY, SMNVEV (reference sequence). Written as DNA, the CDR3 is TGTGCCAGCAGTTTACGCCGGGCCCACAATCAGCCCCAGCATTTT. As protein: CASSLRRAHNQPQHF.

This clone was picked up a small number of times. Other nucleotide sequences in the sample specify the same CDR3. The rearrangement links TRBV18 to TRBJ1-5, with D uncertain. This CDR3 region has 15 residues. CDR1 and CDR2 (germline): KGHSH, LQKENI. V lost 3 bases and J 2 bases, leaving 11 bases between the germline ends. CDR3: CASSPTGAGNQPQHF. CDR3 sequence (DNA): TGTGCCAGCTCACCGACGGGAGCTGGCAATCAGCCCCAGCATTTT.

J is TRBJ2-5 and V is TRBV7-2; TRBD1 might be the D (6 bases). The CDR3 has 14 residues. V shed 2 bases and J shed 3 bases, with 10 bases lying between them. Per the germline V gene, CDR1 is SGHTA and CDR2 is FQGNSA. In DNA, the CDR3 is TGTGCCAGCAGCTTATACAGGGTGGAAGAGACCCAGTACTTC. Protein sequence: CASSLYRVEETQYF.

This clone has a handful of counts. The rearrangement links TRBV5-5 to TRBJ1-3; D is unresolved. The V gene's germline CDR1 is SGHKS and CDR2 YYEKEE (reference sequence). The V end lost 1 base, the J end lost 8 bases, and 4 bases lay between the germline ends. The CDR3 loop spans 11 amino acids. The CDR3 here is CASSLTDTIYF. The DNA for the CDR3 is TGTGCCAGCAGCTTGACAGACACCATATATTTT.

This clone was counted once. The chain recombines TRBV6-5 with TRBJ1-2; 8 nucleotides match TRBD1. In germline, CDR1 is MNHEY, CDR2 SVGAGI. The CDR3 contains 15 residues. The V gene end was trimmed by 6 bases and the J gene end by 7 bases; junction bases not matched to a gene: 13. The CDR3 loop is CASSPPGTGGFGYTF. In DNA, the CDR3 is TGTGCCAGCAGCCCCCCGGGGACAGGCGGTTTTGGCTACACCTTC.

There are a few counts of this clone. The same CDR3 arises from other DNA sequences in this sample as well. The V gene is TRBV7-2, the J gene TRBJ2-3; D might be TRBD1 (6 bases). V was trimmed by 3 bases and J by 3 bases, leaving 7 bases between them. CDR1 and CDR2 (germline): SGHTA, FQGNSA. The length of the CDR3 is 13 residues. DNA of the CDR3: TGTGCCAGCAGCTTTACAGGGACAGATACGCAGTATTTT. Its translation is CASSFTGTDTQYF. Together with reference TRBV7-2 and TRBJ2-3, the CDR3 gives the full variable domain: GAGVSQSPSNKVTEKGKDVELRCDPISGHTALYWYRQSLGQGLEFLIYFQGNSAPDKSGLPSDRFSAERTGGSVSTLTIQRTQQEDSAVYLCASSFTGTDTQYFGPGTRLTVL.

This clone was counted between two and nine times. The chain is built from TRBV6-4 and TRBJ1-2; 8 nucleotides align to TRBD1. CDR3 length: 14 residues. The germline V gene encodes CDR1 MRHNA and CDR2 SNTAGT. Trimming cost V 4 bases and J 7 bases; bases outside gene matches: 8. The CDR3 DNA reads TGTGCCAGCAGTGGGCCCGACAGGGGACCTGGCTACACCTTC. This sequence encodes CASSGPDRGPGYTF.

This clone was seen more than once but under ten times. The rearrangement links TRBV27 to TRBJ1-2; TRBD1 might be the D (5 bases). The CDR3 loop spans 14 amino acids. Germline CDR1 reads MNHEY; CDR2 reads SMNVEV (reference sequence). V shed 2 bases and J shed 6 bases, with 13 bases lying between them. CDR3 nucleotides: TGTGCCAGCAGTTTAAAGGCCAGGGTCCATGGCTACACCTTC. This translates into CASSLKARVHGYTF.

This clone appeared a few times. This chain uses TRBV14 with TRBJ1-2, with 11 bases identical to TRBD1. V lost 4 bases, J lost 7 bases, and 8 bases stayed unmatched. CDR1 and CDR2 (germline): SGHDN, FVKESK. The CDR3 consists of 15 residues. The CDR3 spells CASSPSWTGGLGYTF. Here the CDR3 DNA reads TGTGCCAGCAGCCCCTCTTGGACAGGGGGCCTTGGCTACACCTTC.

V usage is TRBV10-3 and J usage is TRBJ2-2; D gene ambiguous. The V gene lost 5 bases and the J gene lost 2 bases, with 9 bases spanning the gap. The germline CDR1 and CDR2 sequences are ENHRY and SYGVKD. The CDR3 sequence is 14 residues long. The CDR3 bases are TGTGCCATCAGTCTACGACCCAACACCGGGGAGCTGTTTTTT. Encoded protein: CAISLRPNTGELFF.

V usage is TRBV28 and J usage is TRBJ1-5, with D perhaps TRBD1 (6 bases). Germline V gene lookup returns CDR1 MDHEN and CDR2 SYDVKM. Deletions cut 6 bases from V and 0 bases from J, with 12 bases between. The CDR3 has 15 residues. The CDR3 bases are TGTGCCAGCAGCGGACAGACCTATAGCAATCAGCCCCAGCATTTT. Residues: CASSGQTYSNQPQHF.

This clone was seen only a few times. The rearrangement uses TRBV15 and TRBJ1-1, with unresolved D. V was cut by 0 bases and J by 0 bases, with 8 bases left in between. This CDR3 is built from 15 residues. Germline V gene data show CDR1 as LNHNV and CDR2 as YYDKDF (reference sequence). The CDR3 sequence is CATSREGGVNTEAFF. The CDR3 region has the DNA TGTGCCACCAGCAGAGAAGGAGGCGTGAACACTGAAGCTTTCTTT.

This clone was detected a few times. The J gene is TRBJ1-1, the V gene TRBV5-1; maybe TRBD1 (6 bases). Germline CDR1 reads SGHRS; CDR2 reads YFSETQ. CDR3 length: 14 residues. V was trimmed by 0 bases and J by 7 bases, leaving 13 bases between them. The CDR3 here is CASSLEGGEGEAFF. The DNA of the CDR3 is TGCGCCAGCAGCTTGGAGGGGGGCGAGGGTGAAGCTTTCTTT.

This sequence joins TRBV11-2 and TRBJ2-7, with D hard to call. CDR1 SGHAT and CDR2 FQNNGV come from the germline V gene. The CDR3 has 11 amino acids. The ends were cut back, 5 bases at V and 4 bases at J, with 6 bases in the middle. For the CDR3, the DNA is TGTGCCAGCAGCCAAAAATACGAGCAGTACTTC. It yields the protein CASSQKYEQYF.